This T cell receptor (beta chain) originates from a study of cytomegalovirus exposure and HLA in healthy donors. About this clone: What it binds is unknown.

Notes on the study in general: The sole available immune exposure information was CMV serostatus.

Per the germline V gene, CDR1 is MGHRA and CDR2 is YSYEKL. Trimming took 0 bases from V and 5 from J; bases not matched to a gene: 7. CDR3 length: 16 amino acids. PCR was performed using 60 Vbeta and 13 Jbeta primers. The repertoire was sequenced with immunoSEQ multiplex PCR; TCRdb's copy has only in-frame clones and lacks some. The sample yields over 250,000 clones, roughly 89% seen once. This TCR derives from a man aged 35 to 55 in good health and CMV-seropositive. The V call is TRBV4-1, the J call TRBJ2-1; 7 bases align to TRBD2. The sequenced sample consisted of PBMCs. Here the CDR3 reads CASSQDWAGAHNEQFF. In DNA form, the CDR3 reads TGCGCCAGCAGCCAAGATTGGGCGGGAGCCCACAATGAGCAGTTCTTC.